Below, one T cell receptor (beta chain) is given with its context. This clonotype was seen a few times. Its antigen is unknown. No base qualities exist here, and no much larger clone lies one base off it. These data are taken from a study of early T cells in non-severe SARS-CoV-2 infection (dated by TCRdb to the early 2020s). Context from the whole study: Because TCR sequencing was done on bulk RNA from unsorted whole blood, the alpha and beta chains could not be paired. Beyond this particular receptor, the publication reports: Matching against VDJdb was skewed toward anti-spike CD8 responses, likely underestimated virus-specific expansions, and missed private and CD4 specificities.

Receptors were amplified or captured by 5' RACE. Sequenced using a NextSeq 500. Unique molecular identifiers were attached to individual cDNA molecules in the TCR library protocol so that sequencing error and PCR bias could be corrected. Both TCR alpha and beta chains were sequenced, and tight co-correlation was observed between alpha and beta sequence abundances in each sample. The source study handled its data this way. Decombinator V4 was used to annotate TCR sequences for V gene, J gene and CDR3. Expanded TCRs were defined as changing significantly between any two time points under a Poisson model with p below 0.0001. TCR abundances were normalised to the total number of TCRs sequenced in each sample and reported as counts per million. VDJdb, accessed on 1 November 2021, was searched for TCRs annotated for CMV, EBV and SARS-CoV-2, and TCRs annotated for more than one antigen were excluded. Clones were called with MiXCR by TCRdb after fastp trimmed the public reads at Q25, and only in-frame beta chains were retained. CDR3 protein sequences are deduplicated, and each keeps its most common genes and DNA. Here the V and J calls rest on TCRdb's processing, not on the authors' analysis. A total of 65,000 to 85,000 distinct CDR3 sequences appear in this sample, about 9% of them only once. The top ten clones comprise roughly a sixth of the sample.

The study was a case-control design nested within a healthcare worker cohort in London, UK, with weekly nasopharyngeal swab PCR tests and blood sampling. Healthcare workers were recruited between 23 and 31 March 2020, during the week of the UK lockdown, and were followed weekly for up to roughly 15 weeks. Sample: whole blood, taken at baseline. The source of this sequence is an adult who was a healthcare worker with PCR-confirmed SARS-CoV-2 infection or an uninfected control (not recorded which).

The nucleotides read TGCAGTGCTAGAGCCAGGAACACTGAAGCTTTCTTT. This yields the protein CSARARNTEAFF. The receptor chain draws on TRBV20-1 and TRBJ1-1, with the D gene uncertain. Between the V and J ends, shortened by 1 base and 1 base respectively, the junction contains 4 bases. The germline V gene (reference sequence) sets CDR1 to DFQATT and CDR2 to SNEGSKA. Spanning cysteine to phenylalanine, the CDR3 consists of 12 amino acids. Only the CDR3 DNA stays, 36 bases, in frame from base 1.